Following are 20 T cell receptor beta chains from one sample sequenced in a study of spatial heterogeneity in lung cancer. Time point noted: sample taken at primary tumor resection. MiXCR, applied by TCRdb to the 5' RACE reads, yields one record per CDR3 protein. The sample contains approximately 52,000 distinct CDR3 sequences, under 6% of which appear only once. The input for sequencing was PBMCs, taken at surgery. Source of these receptors: a male donor with early-stage non-small cell lung cancer.

In this sample, this clonotype turned up many times. The chain uses TRBV14 and TRBJ1-6; D is unresolved. The germline V gene encodes CDR1 SGHDN and CDR2 FVKESK. The CDR3 has 14 residues. The V gene lost 1 base and the J gene lost 9 bases, with 10 bases spanning the gap. CDR3 region: CASSQAAVFSPLHF. The CDR3 nucleotides are TGTGCCAGCAGCCAAGCAGCCGTCTTTTCACCCCTCCACTTT.

This clonotype was recorded at least ten times. This chain joins TRBV7-9 and TRBJ1-1; no definite D call. Trimming took off 5 bases at V and 1 base at J, with 8 bases between the two ends. Germline CDR1 and CDR2: SEHNR and FQNEAQ (reference sequence). The CDR3 extends over 13 amino acids. For the CDR3, the DNA is TGTGCCAGCAGCGGATGGAAGAACACTGAAGCTTTCTTT. It specifies CASSGWKNTEAFF.

This clonotype was counted many times. The chain couples TRBV19 to TRBJ1-1, with D possibly matching TRBD1 (6 bases). V lost 5 bases and J 11 bases, leaving 18 bases between the germline ends. CDR3 length: 13 amino acids. CDR1 is LNHDA and CDR2 is SQIVND in the germline V gene (reference sequence). CDR3 loop: CASSARGGLLAFF. The CDR3 DNA sequence: TGTGCCAGTAGTGCCCGGGGGGGGCTATTGGCTTTCTTT.

The rearrangement links TRBV5-1 to TRBJ2-7; no definite D call. V was trimmed by 0 bases and J by 0 bases, leaving 7 bases between them. The CDR3 covers 14 residues. Germline assignment: CDR1 SGHRS and CDR2 YFSETQ. CDR3 DNA sequence: TGCGCCAGCAGCTTGGGGTTTAGCTCCTACGAGCAGTACTTC. This translates into CASSLGFSSYEQYF. Supplemented by reference TRBV5-1 and TRBJ2-7, the full variable domain reads KAGVTQTPRYLIKTRGQQVTLSCSPISGHRSVSWYQQTPGQGLQFLFEYFSETQRNKGNFPGRFSGRQFSNSRSEMNVSTLELGDSALYLCASSLGFSSYEQYFGPGTRLTVT.

This clonotype was observed many times. V gene TRBV5-1 combines with J gene TRBJ1-5, with D hard to call. Germline-derived CDR1 and CDR2 are SGHRS and YFSETQ. The CDR3 is 15 residues long. The germline V and J ends were trimmed by 4 bases and 2 bases, with 13 bases remaining between them. This CDR3 is CASSISDGGNQPQHF. In nucleotides, the CDR3 is TGCGCCAGCAGCATCTCGGACGGCGGCAATCAGCCCCAGCATTTT.

This clonotype was found many times. The chain employs TRBV2 and TRBJ1-3; D is unclear. Per germline, CDR1 SNHLY and CDR2 FYNNEI. This CDR3 has 12 amino acids. V was clipped by 4 bases and J by 4 bases, with 5 bases between them. The CDR3 nucleotides read TGTGCCAGCAGTGTCGGCGGAAACACCATATATTTT. It yields the protein CASSVGGNTIYF.

This clonotype was counted ten times or more. The chain is built from TRBV5-1 and TRBJ2-2; tentative D call: TRBD1 (6 bases). Trimming removed 0 bases at V and 3 bases at J, with 9 bases between. Per the germline V gene, CDR1 is SGHRS and CDR2 is YFSETQ. This CDR3 spans 15 amino acids. The CDR3 protein is CASSLGQAYTGELFF. CDR3 nucleotides: TGCGCCAGCAGCTTGGGACAGGCCTACACCGGGGAGCTGTTTTTT.

This clonotype was seen repeatedly, ten times or more. CDR3 loop: CASARTGTGANVLTF. The CDR3, as DNA: TGTGCCAGCGCCCGGACAGGGACTGGGGCCAACGTCCTGACTTTC. The gene calls are TRBV7-2 and TRBJ2-6; TRBD1 matches 8 bases. Looked up from germline, CDR1 is SGHTA and CDR2 is FQGNSA. This CDR3 spans 15 amino acids. Losses at the gene ends were 8 bases for V and 2 bases for J; bases not matched to a gene: 5.

This clonotype came up many times. This chain joins TRBV6-5 and TRBJ1-4; the D is unclear. This CDR3 is 17 amino acids long. Trimming stripped 4 bases from V and 8 bases from J, with 23 bases between. Per germline, CDR1 MNHEY and CDR2 SVGAGI. CDR3 nucleotides: TGTGCCAGCAGTTCTGCGTTCGAAGGGCGCCTGGAAGAAAAACTGTTTTTT. Translating gives CASSSAFEGRLEEKLFF.

This clonotype was recorded many times. This chain uses TRBV12-3 or TRBV12-4 with TRBJ2-3; a weak D match, TRBD1 (5 bases). The CDR3 covers 14 residues. Trimming took off 3 bases at V and 2 bases at J, with 9 bases between the two ends. The CDR3: CASSLNRITDTQYF. The CDR3 nucleotides read TGTGCCAGCAGTTTGAACAGGATCACAGATACGCAGTATTTT.

This clonotype was counted at least ten times. The chain links TRBV7-2 to TRBJ2-5, with D tentatively TRBD2 (5 bases). V lost 5 bases and J lost 6, with 28 bases in between. There are 18 residues in the CDR3. CDR1 and CDR2 (germline): SGHTA, FQGNSA. CDR3 in amino acids: CASSLGSGASTQRKTQYF. In DNA form, the CDR3 reads TGTGCCAGCAGCCTAGGTTCTGGCGCTAGCACTCAGAGGAAGACCCAGTACTTC.

This clonotype was counted many times. J is TRBJ2-3 and V is TRBV14; no firm D call. The germline gives CDR1 SGHDN, CDR2 FVKESK. The CDR3 has 14 residues. Trimming shortened V by 4 bases and J by 6 bases, and 14 bases separated the two germline ends. The CDR3 here is CASSPLLDGDTQYF. CDR3 in DNA: TGTGCCAGCAGCCCTCTCCTGGATGGGGATACGCAGTATTTT.

This clonotype was recorded a few times. This rearrangement joins TRBV18 to TRBJ2-2; D is ambiguous. The germline V gene encodes CDR1 KGHSH and CDR2 LQKENI. With 0 bases removed from V and 7 bases from J, the gap between germline ends came to 9 bases. The CDR3 is made up of 14 amino acids. The CDR3 protein is CASSPPSVVGELFF. For the CDR3, the DNA is TGTGCCAGCTCACCACCGAGCGTTGTCGGGGAGCTGTTTTTT.

The table lists this clonotype with many counts. The chain carries TRBV25-1 and TRBJ1-5; no reliable D call. Germline assignment: CDR1 MGHDK and CDR2 SYGVNS. This CDR3 is built from 13 residues. V lost 8 bases, J lost 8 bases, and 16 bases lay in between. The CDR3 sequence: CASAERGREPQHF. The CDR3 nucleotides read TGTGCCAGCGCAGAGAGAGGGAGGGAGCCCCAGCATTTT.

At least ten counts were recorded for this clonotype. The rearrangement joins TRBV5-1 to TRBJ2-3; D is unclear. Germline loops: CDR1 SGHRS, CDR2 YFSETQ. The CDR3 consists of 15 residues. V was trimmed by 0 bases and J by 0 bases, leaving 8 bases between them. The CDR3 loop is CASSLVGSSTDTQYF. Written as DNA, the CDR3 is TGCGCCAGCAGCTTGGTTGGTAGCAGCACAGATACGCAGTATTTT.

Concerning this clonotype: A much larger clone differs from this one at a single base, so this may be a read error. The chain links TRBV27 to TRBJ1-5; D is possibly TRBD1 (5 bases). This CDR3 is 15 amino acids long. V was cut by 5 bases and J by 4 bases, with 15 bases left in between. In germline, CDR1 is MNHEY, CDR2 SMNVEV (reference sequence). In DNA form, the CDR3 reads TGTGCCAGCAGTGCTGGGACGGACCCAAATCAGCCCCAGCATTTT. Translation gives CASSAGTDPNQPQHF.

Ten or more counts support this clonotype. The rearrangement links TRBV7-9 to TRBJ2-5, with 9 bases aligning to TRBD2. CDR1 and CDR2 from the germline V gene are SEHNR and FQNEAQ (reference sequence). The CDR3 spans 16 residues. The V gene end was trimmed by 4 bases and the J gene end by 5 bases; junction bases not matched to a gene: 11. In DNA form, the CDR3 reads TGTGCCAGCAGCTCCCTTAGCGGGAGAACGATGGAGACCCAGTACTTC. Amino acids: CASSSLSGRTMETQYF.

Many counts were recorded for this clonotype. V and J are TRBV12-3 or TRBV12-4 and TRBJ2-5; 8 bases line up with TRBD2. The CDR3 has 13 residues. J was trimmed by 1 base and V by 6 bases; bases with no gene match: 1. The CDR3 loop is CASRRGVQETQYF. Written as DNA, the CDR3 is TGTGCCAGCAGGCGGGGGGTCCAAGAGACCCAGTACTTC.

This clonotype was seen ten or more times. The chain carries TRBV5-6 and TRBJ2-7, with D possibly being TRBD1 or TRBD2 (6 bases each). This CDR3 has 15 residues. The ends were cut back, 4 bases at V and 0 bases at J, with 14 bases in the middle. From germline, CDR1 is SGHDT and CDR2 YYEEEE. DNA for the CDR3: TGTGCCAGCAGCCGAGGGGGACTTGACTCCTACGAGCAGTACTTC. As protein: CASSRGGLDSYEQYF.

This clonotype was seen ten or more times. The chain couples TRBV12-3 or TRBV12-4 to TRBJ1-1; 8 bases align to TRBD1. V was clipped by 5 bases and J by 1 base; unmatched bases: 6. CDR3 size: 15 residues. The CDR3 protein is CASSDQGAWNTEAFF. The CDR3 region has the DNA TGTGCCAGCAGTGATCAGGGGGCCTGGAACACTGAAGCTTTCTTT.